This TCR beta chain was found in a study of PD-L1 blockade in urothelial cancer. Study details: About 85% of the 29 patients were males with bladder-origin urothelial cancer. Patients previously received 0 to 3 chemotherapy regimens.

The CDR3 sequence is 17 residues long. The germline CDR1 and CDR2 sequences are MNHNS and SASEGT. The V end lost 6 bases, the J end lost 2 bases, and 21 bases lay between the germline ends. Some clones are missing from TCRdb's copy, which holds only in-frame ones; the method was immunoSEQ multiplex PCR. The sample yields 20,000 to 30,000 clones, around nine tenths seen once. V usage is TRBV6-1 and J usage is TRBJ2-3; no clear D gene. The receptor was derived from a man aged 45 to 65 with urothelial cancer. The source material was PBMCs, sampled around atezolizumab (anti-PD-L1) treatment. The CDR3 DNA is TGTGCCAGCAGAGAAATCCCACAGCTCTCACTCACAGATACGCAGTATTTT. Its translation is CASREIPQLSLTDTQYF.